This TCR beta chain was captured in a study of OX40 agonist ivuxolimab in advanced cancers. The CDR3 is made up of 16 amino acids. V lost 0 bases to trimming and J lost 1 base, with 13 bases between them. CDR1 SGDLS and CDR2 YYNGEE come from the germline V gene. Data came from immunoSEQ multiplex PCR; TCRdb stores just in-frame clones and leaves some out. The sample consists of 99,000 or so clones, under 90% of them appearing once. The input for sequencing was CD4+ or CD8+ T cells sorted from blood, taken in a trial of the OX40 agonist ivuxolimab. The receptor was derived from an adult with an advanced solid tumor such as melanoma, head and neck, liver or kidney cancer. This sequence joins TRBV9 and TRBJ1-1; tentative D call: TRBD1 (5 bases). The CDR3 here is CASSVVQGSGNTEAFF. CDR3 DNA sequence: TGTGCCAGCAGCGTAGTTCAGGGATCGGGGAACACTGAAGCTTTCTTT.